This T cell receptor beta chain was sequenced in a study of T cells after yellow fever vaccination. About the research overall: Fractions with few cells were prepared using SMART-Seq v4 Ultra Low Input. Whole-study findings and limits: Most primary-vaccination clones reappeared after the booster (96% CD4, approximately 88% CD8).

The TCR cDNA carried a universal primer site and UMIs from 5'RACE template switching. Via MiXCR, TCRdb re-called the 5' RACE reads, giving one row per CDR3 protein. Among more than 200,000 distinct CDR3 sequences listed, around 3.5% were seen once. V lost 2 bases, J lost 7 bases, and 9 bases stayed unmatched. The germline V gene has CDR1 KGHDR and CDR2 SFDVKD. The length of the CDR3 is 16 residues. This clonotype was seen many times. Its antigen is as yet unknown. Source: PBMCs, taken 15 days after the yellow fever booster vaccination. The receptor's source is a man aged 18 to 29 who received the YFV17D yellow fever vaccine. This sequence joins TRBV24-1 and TRBJ1-5; 8 bases match TRBD1. This CDR3 is CATSDSAQGAWQPQHF. As DNA, the CDR3 is TGTGCCACCAGTGATTCCGCCCAGGGGGCATGGCAGCCCCAGCATTTT.